The T cell receptor beta chain described here comes from a study of blood T cells in healthy people across ages. Next came a second PCR, run for about 7 to 12 cycles, which used a sample-barcoded 5' primer along with a J-beta primer mix. Using its own MiXCR run on the 5' RACE reads, TCRdb lists one record per CDR3 protein. The sample includes some 370,000 distinct CDR3 sequences, 45% to 60% of them seen just once. Study-wide points: Diversity estimates drawn from one million T cells were deemed underestimates.

This CDR3 is 15 amino acids long. CDR1 LGHDT and CDR2 YNNKEL come from the germline V gene (reference sequence). The V end lost 7 bases, the J end lost 10 bases, and 23 bases lay between the germline ends. Details on this clonotype: The antigen is unknown.

The sequenced sample consisted of blood. The origin of this receptor is a man in his fifties or sixties in good health. The rearrangement joins TRBV3-1 to TRBJ2-1, with a weak D call TRBD2 (6 bases). CDR3 loop: CASMGRPPGDGEQFF. The CDR3 nucleotides are TGTGCCAGCATGGGTCGGCCTCCGGGAGATGGCGAGCAGTTCTTC.